The rows below give T cell receptor beta chains drawn from one sample of a study of Graves' ophthalmopathy and Graves' hyperthyroidism. TCRdb re-derived calls from the multiplex PCR reads in MiXCR, one entry per CDR3 protein. The sample records 660,000 or so distinct CDR3 sequences, 35% to 50% being singletons. The specimen was peripheral blood. Every receptor here comes from an adult man with Graves' ophthalmopathy. CDR3s include the opening cysteine and the closing phenylalanine or tryptophan. D genes are given only for firm matches. For some rows the clone size is stated as once, few or many, or as a class when expanded; others skip it.

d_gene	j_gene	v_gene	abundance	CDR3aa	CDR3nt
.	TRBJ2-5	TRBV2	many	CASSSSETQYF	TGTGCCAGCAGTTCCTCGGAGACCCAGTACTTC
.	TRBJ1-3	TRBV29-1	.	CSVGAGDSGNTIYF	TGCAGCGTGGGGGCGGGGGACTCTGGAAACACCATATATTTT
.	TRBJ1-1	TRBV19	many	CASSIQRSEAFF	TGTGCCAGTAGTATACAGAGGTCTGAAGCTTTCTTT
.	TRBJ2-7	TRBV10-3	once	CASSWRKGVAYGQYF	TGTGCCAGCAGTTGGCGAAAGGGGGTTGCGTACGGGCAGTACTTC
TRBD1	TRBJ1-5	TRBV7-2	many	CASSVGQGGQPQHF	TGTGCCAGCAGCGTGGGACAGGGCGGTCAGCCCCAGCATTTT
TRBD1	TRBJ2-7	TRBV9	many	CASSLTGADYEQYF	TGTGCCAGCAGCCTCACAGGGGCGGACTACGAGCAGTACTTC
TRBD1	TRBJ1-5	TRBV2	.	CASRGTGGGNQPQHF	TGTGCCAGCAGGGGTACAGGGGGTGGGAATCAGCCCCAGCATTTT
TRBD2	TRBJ2-5	TRBV25-1	.	CASSEGLAGARRETQYF	TGTGCCAGCAGTGAGGGACTAGCGGGGGCCCGACGGGAGACCCAGTACTTC
.	TRBJ2-7	TRBV4-2	few	CASSQVHSNSYEQYF	TGTGCCAGCAGCCAAGTTCACAGCAACTCCTACGAGCAGTACTTC
.	TRBJ2-2	TRBV5-1	many	CASSLTGTNTGELFF	TGTGCCAGCAGCTTGACCGGGACTAACACCGGGGAGCTGTTTTTT
TRBD1	TRBJ1-6	TRBV7-9	many	CASSGRYQGGPLHF	TGTGCCAGCAGCGGTCGTTACCAGGGGGGCCCCCTCCACTTT
.	TRBJ1-2	TRBV19	once	CASSSGRSNQPQQNYGYTF	TGTGCCAGTAGTTCCGGACGGAGCAATCAGCCCCAGCAAAACTATGGCTACACCTTC
.	TRBJ1-5	TRBV6-2/TRBV6-3	many	CASSPQGGVQPQHF	TGTGCCAGCAGCCCACAGGGAGGAGTTCAGCCCCAGCATTTT
.	TRBJ2-5	TRBV2	.	CASSQEFGSGAPIQETQYF	TGTGCCAGCAGCCAAGAATTTGGTTCGGGAGCGCCTATTCAAGAGACCCAGTACTTC
.	TRBJ2-7	TRBV4-3	.	CASSQFPGNEQHF	TGCGCCAGCAGCCAGTTCCCAGGGAACGAGCAGCACTTC
.	TRBJ2-2	TRBV24-1	many	CATSENRDTGELFF	TGTGCCACCAGTGAAAACCGGGACACCGGGGAGCTGTTTTTT
TRBD1	TRBJ1-1	TRBV12-3/TRBV12-4	.	CVSSTNQGGGTEAFF	TGTGTCAGCAGTACCAACCAGGGGGGGGGCACTGAAGCTTTCTTT
TRBD1	TRBJ1-5	TRBV7-8	.	CASSFLGQGAGNQPQHF	TGTGCCAGCAGCTTCCTAGGACAGGGGGCCGGCAATCAGCCCCAGCATTTT
TRBD1	TRBJ2-2	TRBV24-1	.	CATSERDSGELFF	TGTGCCACCAGTGAACGGGACAGCGGGGAGCTGTTTTTT
.	TRBJ1-1	TRBV6-5	.	CTSSYSGGRTEAFF	TGTACCAGCAGTTACTCGGGGGGTCGGACTGAAGCTTTCTTT
.	TRBJ1-2	TRBV7-3	.	CASSFSLGNTGGYTF	TGTGCCAGCAGCTTTAGCTTGGGAAACACCGGGGGCTACACCTTC
TRBD1	TRBJ2-7	TRBV5-1	many	CASSSTGPEQYF	TGCGCCAGCAGCTCGACAGGGCCCGAGCAGTACTTC
TRBD2	TRBJ2-5	TRBV7-6	.	CASSLLSGGQETQYF	TGTGCCAGCAGCTTACTAAGCGGGGGCCAAGAGACCCAGTACTTC
TRBD1	TRBJ1-3	TRBV12-3/TRBV12-4	few	CASSFWARTGSGNTIYF	TGTGCCAGCAGTTTTTGGGCCCGGACAGGGTCAGGAAACACCATATATTTT
.	TRBJ2-6	TRBV7-9	many	CASSLSQSSSGANVLTF	TGTGCCAGCAGCTTATCCCAGTCCAGCTCTGGGGCCAACGTCCTGACTTTC
TRBD1	TRBJ1-5	TRBV5-1	.	CASSLLGDRVNQPQHF	TGCGCCAGCAGCTTGTTAGGGGACAGGGTGAATCAGCCCCAGCATTTT
TRBD1	TRBJ1-4	TRBV29-1	.	CSVATGGTLNEKLFF	TGCAGCGTTGCGACAGGGGGCACTCTTAATGAAAAACTGTTTTTT
.	TRBJ2-5	TRBV29-1	.	CSVNTPGQTQYF	TGCAGCGTAAACACGCCGGGGCAGACCCAGTACTTC
.	TRBJ2-7	TRBV29-1	.	CSVVQGGEQYF	TGCAGCGTTGTGCAGGGGGGCGAGCAGTACTTC
.	TRBJ2-5	TRBV29-1	.	CSVGGAQKTQYF	TGCAGCGTTGGAGGGGCTCAAAAGACCCAGTACTTC
TRBD1	TRBJ2-7	TRBV5-1	.	CASSSTGARVRQSSYEQYF	TGCGCCAGCAGCTCGACAGGGGCCAGGGTAAGACAGAGCTCCTACGAGCAGTACTTC
.	TRBJ1-1	TRBV29-1	many	CSVESKGPREAFF	TGCAGCGTTGAATCTAAGGGGCCGCGTGAAGCTTTCTTT
TRBD1	TRBJ2-1	TRBV25-1	.	CASSPPSGGADNEQFF	TGTGCCAGCTCACCACCATCAGGGGGCGCCGACAATGAGCAGTTCTTC
.	TRBJ1-2	TRBV5-6	many	CASSLAPKRYGYTF	TGTGCCAGCAGCTTGGCCCCGAAGCGCTATGGCTACACCTTC
.	TRBJ1-2	TRBV9	few	CASSVGVGAAGYTF	TGTGCCAGCAGCGTTGGGGTAGGGGCGGCTGGCTACACCTTC
.	TRBJ2-7	TRBV7-2	many	CASSRTPEHYEQYF	TGTGCCAGCAGTCGGACCCCGGAACACTACGAGCAGTACTTC
.	TRBJ1-3	TRBV9	few	CASSVEDLSGNTIYF	TGTGCCAGCAGCGTAGAGGATCTCTCTGGAAACACCATATATTTT
TRBD2	TRBJ2-5	TRBV7-8	few	CASSLIRVAGGKETQYF	TGTGCCAGCAGCTTAATTCGTGTAGCGGGGGGGAAAGAGACCCAGTACTTC
.	TRBJ2-7	TRBV19	.	CASSSLVSSEQYF	TGTGCCAGTAGTTCCCTCGTTAGCTCCGAGCAGTACTTC
.	TRBJ2-1	TRBV19	.	CASSPNPGVRNEQFF	TGTGCCAGTAGTCCAAACCCGGGAGTTCGAAATGAGCAGTTCTTC
TRBD2	TRBJ2-2	TRBV9	.	CAPLADANTGELFF	TGTGCTCCTCTAGCGGACGCGAACACCGGGGAGCTGTTTTTT
.	TRBJ1-2	TRBV27	few	CASSRSGALSYGYTF	TGTGCCAGCAGCCGGAGTGGAGCCCTCTCCTATGGCTACACCTTC
.	TRBJ1-2	TRBV19	many	CASSIQGNPNYGYTF	TGTGCCAGTAGTATCCAGGGAAACCCTAACTATGGCTACACCTTC
TRBD1	TRBJ1-5	TRBV7-2	.	CASAGQGDYNQPQHF	TGTGCCAGCGCAGGACAGGGTGACTACAATCAGCCCCAGCATTTT
TRBD1	TRBJ1-1	TRBV25-1	.	CASSGQGGTGEAFF	TGTGCCAGCAGTGGACAGGGAGGGACCGGGGAAGCTTTCTTT
.	TRBJ2-5	TRBV10-3	.	CAIQTGPETQYF	TGTGCCATCCAGACAGGTCCAGAGACCCAGTACTTC
TRBD2	TRBJ2-5	TRBV29-1	.	CSATKAGRGRVGETQYF	TGCAGCGCAACCAAGGCTGGGCGCGGGAGGGTCGGTGAGACCCAGTACTTC
.	TRBJ2-7	TRBV4-3	few	CASSQDLALEQYF	TGCGCCAGCAGCCAAGACTTAGCGCTAGAGCAGTACTTC
TRBD1	TRBJ2-7	TRBV2	.	CASSLSWGQGYEQYF	TGTGCCAGCAGTTTGTCTTGGGGACAGGGCTACGAGCAGTACTTC
TRBD1	TRBJ1-2	TRBV19	many	CASTPSPGQPLGGYTF	TGTGCCAGTACCCCTTCCCCGGGACAGCCCCTTGGTGGCTACACCTTC
.	TRBJ2-7	TRBV29-1	.	CSVEPGDSSSYEQYF	TGCAGCGTTGAACCAGGGGATTCGAGCTCCTACGAGCAGTACTTC